Shown below are 26 T cell receptor beta chains from a single sample sequenced in a study of PD-L1 blockade in urothelial cancer. The repertoire was sequenced with immunoSEQ multiplex PCR; TCRdb's copy has only in-frame clones and lacks some. The sample comprises 60,000 to 85,000 clones, about 85% of which are singletons, and roughly 5.7% rests with the top ten. The source material was PBMCs, sampled around atezolizumab (anti-PD-L1) treatment. These receptor sequences come from a woman aged 65 to 85 with urothelial cancer.

The rearrangement uses TRBV7-2 and TRBJ2-3; D may be TRBD2 (6 bases). This CDR3 is 16 amino acids long. CDR1 SGHTA and CDR2 FQGNSA come from the germline V gene. The germline V and J ends were trimmed by 5 bases and 1 base, with 16 bases remaining between them. Here the CDR3 DNA reads TGTGCCAGCAGCCCCAGGTTTGGCGGGGGCACAGATACGCAGTATTTT. It translates to CASSPRFGGGTDTQYF. Using reference TRBV7-2 and TRBJ2-3 for the parts outside the CDR3, the full variable domain is GAGVSQSPSNKVTEKGKDVELRCDPISGHTALYWYRQSLGQGLEFLIYFQGNSAPDKSGLPSDRFSAERTGGSVSTLTIQRTQQEDSAVYLCASSPRFGGGTDTQYFGPGTRLTVL.

V and J are TRBV19 and TRBJ2-3; 9 bases agree with TRBD1. CDR1 and CDR2 (germline): LNHDA, SQIVND (reference sequence). The CDR3 sequence is 15 residues long. Trimming at V came to 3 bases and at J to 4 bases, leaving 5 bases not matched to a gene. Written as DNA, the CDR3 is TGTGCCAGTAGTATCACAGGGGGCGCGCCAGATACGCAGTATTTT. Amino acids: CASSITGGAPDTQYF. The full variable domain, in which reference TRBV19 and TRBJ2-3 provide the parts outside the CDR3, is DGGITQSPKYLFRKEGQNVTLSCEQNLNHDAMYWYRQDPGQGLRLIYYSQIVNDFQKGDIAEGYSVSREKKESFPLTVTSAQKNPTAFYLCASSITGGAPDTQYFGPGTRLTVL.

This chain joins TRBV30 and TRBJ2-5; 12 bases map to TRBD1. Germline CDR1 and CDR2: GTSNPN and SVGIG (reference sequence). CDR3 length: 16 residues. V lost 5 bases and J lost 4; bases outside the gene matches: 11. The CDR3, as DNA: TGTGCCTGGGAGCCGGGACAGGGGGCAAGGGGAGAGACCCAGTACTTC. As protein: CAWEPGQGARGETQYF.

The V and J genes are TRBV28 and TRBJ1-2, with 7 bases fitting TRBD1. The V gene end was trimmed by 5 bases and the J gene end by 6 bases; junction bases not matched to a gene: 12. The CDR3 spans 15 residues. Germline CDR1 MDHEN, CDR2 SYDVKM. The CDR3 DNA follows: TGTGCCAGCAGTCGATTACCAGGGGGTGCTAATGGCTACACCTTC. This gives the protein CASSRLPGGANGYTF.

This rearrangement joins TRBV5-5 to TRBJ1-4; D remains ambiguous. V dropped 1 base and J dropped 6 bases, with 7 bases sitting between them. This CDR3 has 13 residues. In germline, CDR1 is SGHKS, CDR2 YYEKEE (reference sequence). CDR3 bases: TGTGCCAGCAGCTTGACTGGTGATGAAAAACTGTTTTTT. Its protein is CASSLTGDEKLFF.

The chain recombines TRBV28 with TRBJ2-3; D perhaps matches TRBD2 (5 bases). Germline CDR1 reads MDHEN; CDR2 reads SYDVKM. The ends were cut back, 3 bases at V and 1 base at J, with 8 bases in the middle. This CDR3 comprises 14 residues. The CDR3 bases are TGTGCCAGCAGTTTGGGGAGTGGCACAGATACGCAGTATTTT. Protein product: CASSLGSGTDTQYF.

The chain carries TRBV5-6 and TRBJ1-1; possible D gene TRBD1, 5 bases. Germline-derived CDR1 and CDR2 are SGHDT and YYEEEE. This CDR3 contains 13 residues. Trimming stripped 2 bases from V and 6 bases from J, with 11 bases between. CDR3 coding DNA: TGTGCCAGCAGCTTCCAGGGTTTCGCTGAAGCTTTCTTT. Its translation: CASSFQGFAEAFF.

This sequence joins TRBV5-1 and TRBJ2-3; 9 bases are shared with TRBD1. From germline, CDR1 is SGHRS and CDR2 YFSETQ. The CDR3 is 14 residues long. Germline trimming cut 4 bases from V and 6 bases from J; bases unmatched to any gene: 6. CDR3 DNA sequence: TGCGCCAGCAGCCTGACAGGGGGAGGGGATACGCAGTATTTT. Protein product: CASSLTGGGDTQYF.

The CDR3 sequence: CASSPRQGPDTQYF. DNA for the CDR3: TGCGCCAGCAGCCCTAGACAGGGGCCAGATACGCAGTATTTT. The chain is built from TRBV5-1 and TRBJ2-3; 8 positions agree with TRBD1. Germline V gene data show CDR1 as SGHRS and CDR2 as YFSETQ. After removal of 4 bases from V and 4 bases from J, the junction contained 5 bases not matched to a gene. There are 14 residues in the CDR3.

The CDR3 nucleotides read TGTGCCAGCAGTTACTCGGGGGGGCCGAGCTCCTACGAGCAGTACTTC. Translated, it gives CASSYSGGPSSYEQYF. This rearrangement joins TRBV6-5 to TRBJ2-7, with a possible D match to TRBD2 (7 bases). This CDR3 has 16 amino acids. V was shortened by 0 bases and J by 0 bases, with 12 bases between the two germline ends. In germline, CDR1 is MNHEY, CDR2 SVGAGI.

The chain uses TRBV19 and TRBJ2-7; 8 nucleotides match TRBD1. The germline CDR1 and CDR2 sequences are LNHDA and SQIVND (reference sequence). The CDR3 totals 15 residues. Trimming at V came to 5 bases and at J to 3 bases, leaving 9 bases not matched to a gene. CDR3 region: CASSEAGTGHYEQYF. The CDR3 DNA reads TGTGCCAGTAGTGAAGCCGGGACAGGCCACTACGAGCAGTACTTC.

V is TRBV5-1 and J is TRBJ2-1; no clear D gene. Germline values: CDR1 SGHRS, CDR2 YFSETQ. The ends were cut back, 4 bases at V and 0 bases at J, with 8 bases in the middle. CDR3 length: 14 residues. The DNA for the CDR3 is TGCGCCAGCAGCACCGGTAGCTCCTACAATGAGCAGTTCTTC. It yields the protein CASSTGSSYNEQFF.

This clone was recorded only once. This chain connects TRBV18 to TRBJ2-1, with a weak D call TRBD2 (6 bases). The CDR3 loop spans 16 amino acids. Trimming stripped 1 base from V and 4 bases from J, with 14 bases between. Germline CDR1 reads KGHSH; CDR2 reads LQKENI. CDR3 in DNA: TGTGCCAGCTCACCACGAGGGGCGGGACCATACAATGAGCAGTTCTTC. Its translation: CASSPRGAGPYNEQFF.

Concerning this clone itself: Different DNA sequences within this sample yield the same CDR3. V gene TRBV2 combines with J gene TRBJ2-2, with 8 bases fitting TRBD2. CDR1 SNHLY and CDR2 FYNNEI come from the germline V gene. J was trimmed by 2 bases and V by 8 bases; bases with no gene match: 4. The CDR3 covers 14 residues. This CDR3 is CASSREGNTGELFF. The CDR3 region has the DNA TGTGCCAGCTCCCGGGAGGGCAACACCGGGGAGCTGTTTTTT.

The CDR3 DNA sequence: TGCGCCAGCAGTAAGACAGGGGGCTCCTACGAGCAGTACTTC. It encodes CASSKTGGSYEQYF. This chain joins TRBV10-1 and TRBJ2-7; 9 bases line up with TRBD1. V shed 5 bases and J 0 bases; nucleotides not matched to a gene: 2. Germline V gene data show CDR1 as WNHNN and CDR2 as SYGVQD (reference sequence). CDR3 length: 14 residues.

This clone was seen only a few times. The J gene is TRBJ2-1, the V gene TRBV28, with 12 bases fitting TRBD2. Germline V gives CDR1 MDHEN, CDR2 SYDVKM. This CDR3 comprises 19 residues. With 5 bases clipped from V and 1 base from J, the junction kept 12 bases outside the gene matches. The CDR3 loop reads CASSPLSLAGGRSYNEQFF. The CDR3 DNA reads as TGTGCCAGCAGTCCCCTCTCGCTAGCGGGAGGGAGGTCCTACAATGAGCAGTTCTTC.

The V gene is TRBV18, the J gene TRBJ1-1; a possible D gene is TRBD1 (6 bases). Between the trimmed V and J ends, which lost 2 bases and 2 bases, there was a span of 12 bases. The CDR3 is made up of 15 amino acids. The germline V gene encodes CDR1 KGHSH and CDR2 LQKENI. CDR3 DNA: TGTGCCAGCTCACCAGGGCAGGGGAAAAACACTGAAGCTTTCTTT. Amino acid sequence: CASSPGQGKNTEAFF.

The chain has TRBV30 and TRBJ2-2; D is ambiguous. Germline V gives CDR1 GTSNPN, CDR2 SVGIG (reference sequence). The germline V and J ends were trimmed by 4 bases and 8 bases, with 11 bases remaining between them. The CDR3 is 12 amino acids. CDR3 sequence reads: CAWTPDKGELFF. The CDR3 nucleotides read TGTGCCTGGACTCCTGACAAAGGGGAGCTGTTTTTT.

The chain joins TRBV28 to TRBJ2-6; D is possibly TRBD1 (6 bases). The V gene's germline CDR1 is MDHEN and CDR2 SYDVKM. Trimming pared 8 bases from V and 4 bases from J, leaving 21 bases between. The CDR3 is made up of 17 amino acids. CDR3: CASSFLSQGRGANVLTF. DNA of the CDR3: TGTGCCAGCTCTTTCTTATCCCAGGGGAGAGGGGCCAACGTCCTGACTTTC.

The chain is built from TRBV5-6 and TRBJ2-3, with 12 bases that match TRBD1. This CDR3 contains 17 residues. V dropped 2 bases and J dropped 5; count of bases not matched to a gene: 9. Germline CDR1 and CDR2: SGHDT and YYEEEE. The CDR3 DNA is TGTGCCAGCAGCTTTGTGGGACAGGGGGCGCCGGAAGATACGCAGTATTTT. Residues: CASSFVGQGAPEDTQYF.

This clone appeared once. V is TRBV2 and J is TRBJ1-6, with D hard to call. CDR3 length: 13 residues. Trimming took 0 bases from V and 15 from J, leaving 12 bases between them. Looked up from germline, CDR1 is SNHLY and CDR2 is FYNNEI. This chain's CDR3 is CASSEALGIDLHF. CDR3 sequence (DNA): TGTGCCAGCAGTGAAGCTCTAGGAATAGACCTCCACTTT.

This clone was picked up one time. The chain employs TRBV6-1 and TRBJ2-7; 12 positions match TRBD2. The junction had 5 bases not matched to a gene; V was cut back by 4 bases and J by 4 bases. The CDR3 length is 15 residues. Germline V gene lookup returns CDR1 MNHNS and CDR2 SASEGT. CDR3 amino acids: CASSGTSGGRYEQYF. The CDR3 DNA reads TGTGCCAGCAGTGGTACTAGCGGGGGGCGGTACGAGCAGTACTTC.

J is TRBJ1-1 and V is TRBV4-3, with a possible D match to TRBD1 (6 bases). The CDR3 is made up of 17 amino acids. The V and J ends lost 2 bases and 3 bases respectively, with 19 bases between them. CDR1 LGHNA and CDR2 YSLEER come from the germline V gene. In nucleotides, the CDR3 is TGCGCCAGCAGCCAAATACCGCGCTTGGGGGCGGACACTGAAGCTTTCTTT. It specifies CASSQIPRLGADTEAFF.

The chain has TRBV18 and TRBJ1-1; no clear D gene. The V and J ends lost 0 bases and 4 bases respectively, with 12 bases between them. The CDR3 totals 15 residues. In germline, CDR1 is KGHSH, CDR2 LQKENI. The CDR3 is CASSPPRGRGTEAFF. The CDR3 coding sequence is TGTGCCAGCTCACCACCGCGAGGGCGGGGCACTGAAGCTTTCTTT.

This chain uses TRBV7-9 with TRBJ2-2; D is unclear. There are 12 residues in the CDR3. Per the germline V gene, CDR1 is SEHNR and CDR2 is FQNEAQ (reference sequence). The V gene lost 5 bases and the J gene lost 3 bases, with 4 bases spanning the gap. In DNA, the CDR3 is TGTGCCAGCAGCCCTTACACCGGGGAGCTGTTTTTT. It yields the protein CASSPYTGELFF.

The gene calls are TRBV15 and TRBJ2-1, with 14 bases identical to TRBD2. Trimming at V came to 9 bases and at J to 0 bases, leaving 13 bases not matched to a gene. The CDR3 consists of 19 residues. Germline loops: CDR1 LNHNV, CDR2 YYDKDF (reference sequence). The CDR3 sequence is CATVPGTSGSRSSYNEQFF. In nucleotides, the CDR3 is TGTGCCACTGTCCCGGGGACTAGCGGGAGTAGGAGCTCCTACAATGAGCAGTTCTTC.